This record looks at one T cell receptor (beta chain) sequence and its context. This entry is derived from a study of T cell clones after liver transplantation. Whole-study context: TCRbeta sequencing after a pre-transplant mixed lymphocyte reaction identified graft-donor-reactive clones, later tracked in post-transplant blood. Apart from a few HCV-positive recipients, transplants were for non-autoimmune, non-viral reasons. Samples came pre-transplant, pre-randomization before withdrawal, and post-randomization after withdrawal ended.

Profiling relied on immunoSEQ multiplex PCR, and the TCRdb table lists in-frame clones only, not all of them. The repertoire holds roughly 120,000 clones, with just over 90% as singletons. From germline, CDR1 is MGHDK and CDR2 SYGVNS. The CDR3 is 13 amino acids. The junction had 1 base not matched to a gene; V was cut back by 4 bases and J by 2 bases. This sequence was found in a human patient who received a liver transplant. A subset of T cells may come from the graft donor. The input for sequencing was CD4+ T cells from blood, taken 12 months after liver transplant. The genes are TRBV25-1 and TRBJ2-5; 7 nucleotides line up with TRBD1. Here the CDR3 reads CASSVQGQETQYF. DNA of the CDR3: TGTGCCAGCAGTGTACAGGGGCAAGAGACCCAGTACTTC.